This T cell receptor beta chain was observed in a study of cytomegalovirus exposure and HLA in healthy donors. The CDR3 totals 13 residues. Trimming took off 7 bases at V and 6 bases at J, with 18 bases between the two ends. Germline V CDR1 and CDR2: SQVTM, ANQGSEA. The PCR had 60 Vbeta and 13 Jbeta primers. This table comes from immunoSEQ multiplex PCR, and its TCRdb copy is limited to in-frame clones, with some not included. The data hold approximately 170,000 clones, with 80% observed a single time. This clone has only a few counts. The chain links TRBV29-1 to TRBJ1-2; D is perhaps TRBD1 (5 bases). The sample comprised PBMCs. The TCR comes from a male donor in good health and CMV-seronegative. CDR3 sequence: CSGGRGSPDGYTF. The CDR3 nucleotides are TGCAGCGGGGGCCGCGGCAGTCCGGATGGCTACACCTTC.